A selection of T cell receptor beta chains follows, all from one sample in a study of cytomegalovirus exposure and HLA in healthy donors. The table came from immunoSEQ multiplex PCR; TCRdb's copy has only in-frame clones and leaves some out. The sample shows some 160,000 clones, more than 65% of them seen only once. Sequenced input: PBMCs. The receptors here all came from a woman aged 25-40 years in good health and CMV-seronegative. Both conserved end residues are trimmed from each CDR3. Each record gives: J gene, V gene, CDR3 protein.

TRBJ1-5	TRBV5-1	ASSWGGGGNQPQH
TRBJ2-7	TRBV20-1	SASGVDEQY
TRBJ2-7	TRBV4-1	ASSQDSGGEQY
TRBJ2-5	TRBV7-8	ASSQFFVGGEWRETQY
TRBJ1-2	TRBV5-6	ASSLQGNGYT
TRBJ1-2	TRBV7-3	ASSLTGGDGYT
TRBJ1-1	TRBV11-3	ASSLEAQNREAF
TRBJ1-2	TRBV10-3	AISEFDRGPFYGYT
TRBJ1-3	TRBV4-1	ASSQRTPGNTIY
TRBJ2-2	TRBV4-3	ASSHKLAGLNTGELF
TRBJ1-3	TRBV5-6	ASSPEGAGNTIY
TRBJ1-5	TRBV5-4	ASSLDTSNQPQH
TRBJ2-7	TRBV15	ATSRDLVGVYEQY
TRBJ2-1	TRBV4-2	ASSQGGGRGAYNEQF
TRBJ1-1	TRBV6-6	ASTPGGHDTEAF
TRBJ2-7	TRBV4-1	ASSQATSGVPSSYEQY
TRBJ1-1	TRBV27	ASSSYWTGNFVNTEAF
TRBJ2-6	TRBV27	ASTPPRQETASGANVLT
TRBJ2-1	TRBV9	ASSVGSAAYNEQF
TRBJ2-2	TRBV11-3	ASSPSGGGTNTGELF
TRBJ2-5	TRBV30	AWNTAETQY
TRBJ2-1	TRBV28	ASRPGGTSGRVNEQF
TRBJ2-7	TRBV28	ASSLPGQGRYEQY
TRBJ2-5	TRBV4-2	ASSPRGLAGGPEETQY
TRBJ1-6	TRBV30	AWSEGTGGSPLH
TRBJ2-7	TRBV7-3	ASSFGLASEQY
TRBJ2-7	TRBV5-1	ASSLEAGVQWQY
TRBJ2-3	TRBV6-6	ASSYRGADVTQY
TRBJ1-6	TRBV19	ASSIPGLDNSPLH
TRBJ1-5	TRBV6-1	ASSQDRANLSPQH
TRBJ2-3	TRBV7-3	ASSLSVTPTDTQY
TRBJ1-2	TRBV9	ASSVVGGGYYGYT
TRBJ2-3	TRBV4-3	ASSQDSQLASPPDTQY
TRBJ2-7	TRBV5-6	ASSTLTGNEQY
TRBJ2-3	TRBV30	AWSVLWTGGDTQY